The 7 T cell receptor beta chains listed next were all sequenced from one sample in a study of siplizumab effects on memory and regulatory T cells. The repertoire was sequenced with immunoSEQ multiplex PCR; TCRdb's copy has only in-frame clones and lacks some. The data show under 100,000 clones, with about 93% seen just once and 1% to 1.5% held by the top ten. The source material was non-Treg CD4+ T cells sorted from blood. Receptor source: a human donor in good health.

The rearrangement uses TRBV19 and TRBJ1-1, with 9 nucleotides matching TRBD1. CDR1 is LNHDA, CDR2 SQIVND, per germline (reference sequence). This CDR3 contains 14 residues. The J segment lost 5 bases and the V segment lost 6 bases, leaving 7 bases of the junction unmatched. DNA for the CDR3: TGTGCCAGTAGGTTACAGGGGGCAAGAACTGAAGCTTTCTTT. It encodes CASRLQGARTEAFF.

In DNA, the CDR3 is TGTGCCAGCTCACCACGAAACCGGGACAGGGGGAGAAGCTATGGCTACACCTTC. Translated, it gives CASSPRNRDRGRSYGYTF. V usage is TRBV18 and J usage is TRBJ1-2, with 11 positions matching TRBD1. Looked up from germline, CDR1 is KGHSH and CDR2 is LQKENI. V lost 1 base to trimming and J lost 4 bases; unmatched junction nucleotides: 11. The CDR3 runs to 18 residues.

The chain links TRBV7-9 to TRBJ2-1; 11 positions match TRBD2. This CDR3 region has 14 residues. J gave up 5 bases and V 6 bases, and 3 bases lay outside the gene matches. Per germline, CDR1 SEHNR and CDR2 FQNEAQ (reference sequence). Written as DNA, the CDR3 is TGTGCCAGCAGAACTAGCGGGAGTGACAATGAGCAGTTCTTC. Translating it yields CASRTSGSDNEQFF.

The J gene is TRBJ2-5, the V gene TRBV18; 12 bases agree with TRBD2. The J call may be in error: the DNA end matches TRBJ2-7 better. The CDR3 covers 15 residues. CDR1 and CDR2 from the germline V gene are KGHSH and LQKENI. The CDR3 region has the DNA TGTGCCAGCTCACAAGGACTAGCGGGGAAGAACGAGCAGTACTTC. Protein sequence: CASSQGLAGKNEQYF.

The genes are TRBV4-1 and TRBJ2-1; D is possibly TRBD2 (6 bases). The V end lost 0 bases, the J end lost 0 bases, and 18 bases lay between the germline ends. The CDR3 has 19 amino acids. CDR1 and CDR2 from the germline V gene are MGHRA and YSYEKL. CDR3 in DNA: TGCGCCAGCAGCCAAGACCCCTCGGCGGGGTCTAGCTCCTACAATGAGCAGTTCTTC. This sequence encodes CASSQDPSAGSSSYNEQFF.

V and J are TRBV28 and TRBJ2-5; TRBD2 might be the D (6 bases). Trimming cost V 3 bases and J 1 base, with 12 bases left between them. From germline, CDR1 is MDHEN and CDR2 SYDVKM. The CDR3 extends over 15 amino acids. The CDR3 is CASSFGQGGQETQYF. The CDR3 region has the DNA TGTGCCAGCAGTTTCGGGCAGGGAGGCCAAGAGACCCAGTACTTC.

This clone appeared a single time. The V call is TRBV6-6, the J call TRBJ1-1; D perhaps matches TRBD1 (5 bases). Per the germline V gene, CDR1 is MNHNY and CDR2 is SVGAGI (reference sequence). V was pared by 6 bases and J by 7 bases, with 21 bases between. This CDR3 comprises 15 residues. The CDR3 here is CASSPTRDVSYEAFF. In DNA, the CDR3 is TGTGCCAGCAGCCCCACTCGGGACGTTAGTTATGAAGCTTTCTTT.